This is a list of T cell receptor beta chains from one sample in a study of monozygotic twins with inflammatory bowel disease. One entry per CDR3 protein, without DNA, is what TCRdb gives after re-calling the 5' RACE reads. This sample lists fewer than 200,000 distinct CDR3 sequences; its ten largest clones have roughly 2.6%. The sequenced material came from blood. Source of these receptors: a human donor with ulcerative colitis or Crohn's disease, or a healthy co-twin of an affected twin (not recorded which). CDR3s include the opening cysteine and the closing phenylalanine or tryptophan. Fields, in order: V gene, J gene, CDR3 protein.

v_gene: TRBV5-5
j_gene: TRBJ1-2
CDR3aa: CASSLWSVTGYGYTF

v_gene: TRBV3-1
j_gene: TRBJ2-5
CDR3aa: CASSQPDLGLAGETQYF

v_gene: TRBV27
j_gene: TRBJ1-2
CDR3aa: CASTPTRREAVYGYTF

v_gene: TRBV12-3/TRBV12-4
j_gene: TRBJ2-7
CDR3aa: CASSPGTGNYEQYF

v_gene: TRBV27
j_gene: TRBJ2-3
CDR3aa: CASSPGLAGSTDTQYF

v_gene: TRBV27
j_gene: TRBJ2-7
CDR3aa: CASSPPRQGTYEQYF

v_gene: TRBV5-1
j_gene: TRBJ2-3
CDR3aa: CASSLEQVTTDTQYF

v_gene: TRBV20-1
j_gene: TRBJ1-2
CDR3aa: CSAGFSGFSGYTF

v_gene: TRBV11-2
j_gene: TRBJ2-3
CDR3aa: CASSPLESGSPDTQYF

v_gene: TRBV2
j_gene: TRBJ1-5
CDR3aa: CASMGTGNQPQHF

v_gene: TRBV6-5
j_gene: TRBJ2-1
CDR3aa: CASSFRPTERRDEQFF

v_gene: TRBV12-3/TRBV12-4
j_gene: TRBJ2-7
CDR3aa: CASLFQGGYEQYF

v_gene: TRBV5-1
j_gene: TRBJ2-3
CDR3aa: CASSLEVETDTQYF

v_gene: TRBV6-1
j_gene: TRBJ1-5
CDR3aa: CASSGLRSNQPQHF

v_gene: TRBV28
j_gene: TRBJ2-7
CDR3aa: CASSSYYPSSYEQYF

v_gene: TRBV10-3
j_gene: TRBJ2-3
CDR3aa: CAIRGLYTDTQYF

v_gene: TRBV21-1
j_gene: TRBJ2-5
CDR3aa: CASSKAQGGYQETQYF

v_gene: TRBV6-5
j_gene: TRBJ2-5
CDR3aa: CASRYRQGQYQETQYF

v_gene: TRBV20-1
j_gene: TRBJ2-1
CDR3aa: CSASGTGVVNYNEQFF

v_gene: TRBV7-9
j_gene: TRBJ1-6
CDR3aa: CASSRTDFNSPLHF

v_gene: TRBV20-1
j_gene: TRBJ2-7
CDR3aa: CSANVWGNALLAAEQYF

v_gene: TRBV6-1
j_gene: TRBJ2-6
CDR3aa: CASTRQLSGANVLTF

v_gene: TRBV20-1
j_gene: TRBJ2-2
CDR3aa: CSVAQGAENTGELFF

v_gene: TRBV5-1
j_gene: TRBJ2-2
CDR3aa: CASSRRSGTSDTGELFF

v_gene: TRBV10-3
j_gene: TRBJ2-7
CDR3aa: CAISETRGGSYEQYF

v_gene: TRBV18
j_gene: TRBJ2-3
CDR3aa: CASSPTGGGTDTQYF

v_gene: TRBV5-1
j_gene: TRBJ2-5
CDR3aa: CASRLTLAGRETQYF

v_gene: TRBV20-1
j_gene: TRBJ1-4
CDR3aa: CSAREVGSGRGLRREKLFF

v_gene: TRBV29-1
j_gene: TRBJ1-1
CDR3aa: CSVGYRGLTEAFF

v_gene: TRBV10-3
j_gene: TRBJ2-7
CDR3aa: CAISGGGPRDEQYF

v_gene: TRBV7-9
j_gene: TRBJ1-1
CDR3aa: CASSFSNWAGEAFF

v_gene: TRBV20-1
j_gene: TRBJ2-1
CDR3aa: CSATLAGGYNEQFF

v_gene: TRBV7-8
j_gene: TRBJ2-2
CDR3aa: CASSSRDGGTGELFF

v_gene: TRBV5-1
j_gene: TRBJ1-1
CDR3aa: CASSGNLGMNTEAFF

v_gene: TRBV6-1
j_gene: TRBJ2-1
CDR3aa: CASKGSSDTGWGQFF

v_gene: TRBV7-9
j_gene: TRBJ1-1
CDR3aa: CASSLRGTEAFF

v_gene: TRBV20-1
j_gene: TRBJ1-6
CDR3aa: CSAPQSFSGFTYNSPLHF

v_gene: TRBV20-1
j_gene: TRBJ2-5
CDR3aa: CSARDGGPYQETQYF

v_gene: TRBV10-3
j_gene: TRBJ2-6
CDR3aa: CAITRGGETSGANVLTF

v_gene: TRBV15
j_gene: TRBJ2-1
CDR3aa: CATSSSDRPLYNEQFF

v_gene: TRBV15
j_gene: TRBJ2-7
CDR3aa: CATSRDRDSSYEQYF

v_gene: TRBV28
j_gene: TRBJ2-1
CDR3aa: CASSSRLFYNEQFF

v_gene: TRBV10-3
j_gene: TRBJ1-1
CDR3aa: CAISESADRGRMNTEAFF

v_gene: TRBV5-1
j_gene: TRBJ2-2
CDR3aa: CASSSKANTGELFF

v_gene: TRBV6-5
j_gene: TRBJ1-1
CDR3aa: CAALRGGNTEAFF

v_gene: TRBV12-3/TRBV12-4
j_gene: TRBJ1-1
CDR3aa: CASSLSGTGLQTHGRTEAFF

v_gene: TRBV12-3/TRBV12-4
j_gene: TRBJ2-1
CDR3aa: CASSPGTSGRLREFNEQFF

v_gene: TRBV20-1
j_gene: TRBJ1-1
CDR3aa: CSATARANTEAFF